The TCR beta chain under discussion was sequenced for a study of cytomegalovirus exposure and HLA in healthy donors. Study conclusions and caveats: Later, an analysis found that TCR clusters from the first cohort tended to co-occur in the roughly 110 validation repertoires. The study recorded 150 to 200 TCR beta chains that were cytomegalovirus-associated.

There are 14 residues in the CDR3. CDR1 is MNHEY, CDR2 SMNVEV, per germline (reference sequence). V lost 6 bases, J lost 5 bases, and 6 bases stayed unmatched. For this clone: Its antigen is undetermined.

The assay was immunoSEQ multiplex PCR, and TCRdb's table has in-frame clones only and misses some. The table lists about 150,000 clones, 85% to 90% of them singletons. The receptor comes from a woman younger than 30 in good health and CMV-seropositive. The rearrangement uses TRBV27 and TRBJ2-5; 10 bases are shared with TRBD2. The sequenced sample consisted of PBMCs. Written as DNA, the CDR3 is TGTGCCAGCAGCCCTAGCGGGAGTTGGGAGACCCAGTACTTC. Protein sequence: CASSPSGSWETQYF.